The entry below gives a single TCR beta chain sequence along with its context. This record belongs to a study of long-term antiretroviral therapy in people with HIV. Running of the v3.0 immunoSEQ assay took place at survey level. Clones were read by immunoSEQ multiplex PCR, and TCRdb kept only the in-frame ones, dropping some. The sample lists about 34,000 clones; 94% were seen once. Germline CDR1 is GTSNPN and CDR2 is SVGIG (reference sequence). This CDR3 has 12 residues. V lost 4 bases to trimming and J lost 4 bases, with 10 bases between them. The chain uses TRBV30 and TRBJ1-1; unclear D gene. The sequence was collected from a woman aged 45-65 years with HIV. The sample here was unsorted PBMCs, taken 5 to 5.5 years after starting antiretroviral therapy. The CDR3 DNA reads TGTGCCTGGACAGAGGGTCGCACTGAAGCTTTCTTT. As protein: CAWTEGRTEAFF.